The next 9 T cell receptor beta chains were all read from a single sample in a study of control samples from healthy donors and cancer patients. Here immunoSEQ multiplex PCR was the method, and the copy in TCRdb shows in-frame clones only, minus some. The sample contains approximately 72,000 clones, approximately 89% of which appear only once. Sequencing was done on a sample of blood. The receptor source for this set is a man in his fifties or sixties in good health.

The V and J genes are TRBV27 and TRBJ1-1; D is unresolved. The CDR3 has 14 residues. Trimming removed 2 bases at V and 1 base at J, with 8 bases between. Looked up from germline, CDR1 is MNHEY and CDR2 is SMNVEV (reference sequence). This chain's CDR3 is CASSLGLQNTEAFF. CDR3 DNA: TGTGCCAGCAGTTTAGGACTTCAGAACACTGAAGCTTTCTTT.

The chain links TRBV24-1 to TRBJ2-1; D unclear. V dropped 5 bases and J dropped 2 bases, with 9 bases sitting between them. In germline, CDR1 is KGHDR, CDR2 SFDVKD. The CDR3 has 14 residues. The CDR3 reads CATSGEMPYNEQFF. The DNA for the CDR3 is TGTGCCACCAGTGGGGAAATGCCCTACAATGAGCAGTTCTTC.

The chain combines TRBV3-1 (or the pseudogene TRBV3-2) with TRBJ2-7; perhaps D is TRBD1 or TRBD2 (5 bases each). CDR1 and CDR2 (germline): LGHDT, YNNKEL (reference sequence). The CDR3 extends over 13 amino acids. V gave up 4 bases and J gave up 5 bases, with 12 bases separating them. The CDR3 reads CASSRDLRNEQYF. The CDR3 coding sequence is TGTGCCAGCAGCCGGGACCTCCGGAACGAGCAGTACTTC.

V and J are TRBV29-1 and TRBJ2-6; D possibly corresponds to TRBD2 (5 bases). Looked up from germline, CDR1 is SQVTM and CDR2 is ANQGSEA. The CDR3 consists of 14 residues. V lost 6 bases and J 4 bases, leaving 13 bases between the germline ends. CDR3 loop: CSVLLEAGANVLTF. Here the CDR3 DNA reads TGCAGCGTCTTACTGGAGGCGGGGGCCAACGTCCTGACTTTC.

This clone occurred a few times. The V gene is TRBV18, the J gene TRBJ1-2, with D tentatively TRBD1 (5 bases). Germline values: CDR1 KGHSH, CDR2 LQKENI. The germline V and J ends were trimmed by 2 bases and 8 bases, with 9 bases remaining between them. The CDR3 length is 12 residues. The CDR3 region is CASSPGGPGYTF. CDR3 DNA sequence: TGTGCCAGCTCACCAGGGGGACCGGGCTACACCTTC.

The V call is TRBV5-8, the J call TRBJ1-1, with 7 nucleotides matching TRBD1. The CDR3 extends over 14 amino acids. Germline CDR1 reads SGHTS; CDR2 reads YDEGEE. Losses at the gene ends were 4 bases for V and 3 bases for J; bases not matched to a gene: 6. CDR3 sequence: CASSPRQGYTEAFF. As DNA, the CDR3 is TGTGCCAGCAGCCCCAGACAGGGCTACACTGAAGCTTTCTTT.

The chain links TRBV5-5 to TRBJ2-5; D not resolved. The CDR3 runs 12 residues. Deletions cut 4 bases from V and 4 bases from J, with 8 bases between. CDR1 is SGHKS and CDR2 is YYEKEE in the germline V gene (reference sequence). The CDR3 bases are TGTGCCAGCAGCATCAGTCGAGAGACCCAGTACTTC. It is translated as CASSISRETQYF.

CDR3 protein: CASQTGMWVGEETQYF. In DNA, the CDR3 is TGTGCCAGCCAAACAGGGATGTGGGTGGGTGAAGAGACCCAGTACTTC. The V and J genes are TRBV7-8 and TRBJ2-5; D possibly corresponds to TRBD1 (6 bases). The germline V gene has CDR1 SGHVS and CDR2 FQNEAQ. The CDR3 length is 16 residues. V lost 8 bases to trimming and J lost 3 bases, with 22 bases between them.

The J gene is TRBJ2-7, the V gene TRBV18, with TRBD1 as a possible D gene (6 bases). Trimming removed 2 bases from V and 6 bases from J, with 8 bases in between. Germline values: CDR1 KGHSH, CDR2 LQKENI. The CDR3 runs to 12 residues. The CDR3 is CASSPGGREQYF. The CDR3 DNA follows: TGTGCCAGCTCACCAGGGGGCCGCGAGCAGTACTTC.